Given below is one T cell receptor beta chain in context. The sample belongs to a study of CD8 T cells in Susac syndrome. The CD8+ and CD4+ T cells were negatively isolated, with the TEMRA cells enriched by FACS. An input of about 0.5 to 1 ug of RNA was subjected to reverse transcription using random hexamers. TCRdb reprocessed the immunoSEQ multiplex PCR reads via MiXCR and lists one record per CDR3 protein. The sample consists of about 180,000 distinct CDR3 sequences, approximately 94% of them appearing once. The sample consisted of CD4+ T cells from PBMCs. The receptor comes from a human donor with Susac syndrome.

In DNA, the CDR3 is TGTGCCAGCAGCTTAGATGGAATCGGGGGGGCCGGCACTGAAGCTTTCTTT. It codes for CASSLDGIGGAGTEAFF. The gene calls are TRBV7-9 and TRBJ1-1; TRBD1 is a possible D gene (6 bases). Trimming stripped 1 base from V and 4 bases from J, with 19 bases between. From germline, CDR1 is SEHNR and CDR2 FQNEAQ (reference sequence). CDR3 length equals 17 residues.